This T cell receptor beta chain was sequenced in a study of blood T cell repertoires in COVID-19. On the study more broadly: Italy, Spain and the United States were the sources of the convalescent and acute COVID-19 samples. Nucleic acid was either cDNA or gDNA, and it came from T cells, B-cell-depleted T cells, or PBMCs.

This clone was seen just once. The table came from immunoSEQ multiplex PCR; TCRdb's copy has only in-frame clones and leaves some out. The sample includes around 170,000 clones, approximately 86% seen only once; the top ten take roughly 7%. V was clipped by 4 bases and J by 9 bases; unmatched bases: 6. Germline V lookup: CDR1 SGHNT, CDR2 YYREEE (reference sequence). CDR3 length equals 14 residues. Sequences were obtained from peripheral blood. The clonotype originates from a man aged 50-60 years with active or convalescent COVID-19. V and J are TRBV5-4 and TRBJ1-6; 8 bases align to TRBD1. This CDR3 reads CASSITGGGSPLHF. CDR3 nucleotide sequence: TGTGCCAGCAGCATAACAGGGGGTGGTTCACCCCTCCACTTT.